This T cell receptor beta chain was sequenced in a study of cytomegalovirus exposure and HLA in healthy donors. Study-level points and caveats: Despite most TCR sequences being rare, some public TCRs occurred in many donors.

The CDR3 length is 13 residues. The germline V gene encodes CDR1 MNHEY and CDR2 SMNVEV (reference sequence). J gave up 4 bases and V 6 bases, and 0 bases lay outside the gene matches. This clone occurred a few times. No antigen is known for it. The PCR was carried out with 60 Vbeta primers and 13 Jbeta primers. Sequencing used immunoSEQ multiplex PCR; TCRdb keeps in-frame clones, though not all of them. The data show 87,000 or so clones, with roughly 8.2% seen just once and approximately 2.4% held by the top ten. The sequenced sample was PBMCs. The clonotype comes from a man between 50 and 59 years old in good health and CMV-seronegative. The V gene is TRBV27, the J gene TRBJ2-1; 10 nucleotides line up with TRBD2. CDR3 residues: CASRLAGYNEQFF. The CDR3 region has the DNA TGTGCCAGCAGACTAGCGGGATACAATGAGCAGTTCTTC.